This T cell receptor (beta chain) is from a study of T cells expressing NK-cell markers. Broader study findings: Expanded clones of NKG2C+ T cells had an unclear HCMV specificity.

Using the 5' RACE reads, TCRdb records one entry per CDR3 protein without DNA. The record lists fewer than 300,000 distinct CDR3 sequences, of which the ten most abundant hold around 4%. Concerning this clonotype: Its antigen is as yet unknown.

Sample: blood T cells: a sorted CD56 or NKG2C T cell subset, CD4+ or CD8+ T cells, or bulk PBMC T cells (not recorded which). The receptor was derived from a woman aged 18-70 years in good health.

The CDR3 protein is CASSEVGVELFF. The chain links TRBV7-2 to TRBJ2-2; TCRdb designates TRBD2, a call that cannot be tested without DNA. This CDR3 spans 12 amino acids. Germline V gives CDR1 SGHTA, CDR2 FQGNSA.